One TCR beta chain is described in this entry. Its specificity is not known. The data derive from a study of cytomegalovirus exposure and HLA in healthy donors. Study-wide results and caveats: With further analysis later on, most CMV-associated TCR beta chains appeared HLA-restricted.

Both 60 Vbeta primers and 13 Jbeta primers went into the PCR. Clones were sequenced by immunoSEQ multiplex PCR, and TCRdb holds only the in-frame ones, with some missing. This table has 100,000 to 150,000 clones, around 80% appearing once. Germline V CDR1 and CDR2: MNHNS, SASEGT. The CDR3 length is 16 residues. V shed 4 bases, J shed 4 bases, and the junction held 12 bases outside the gene matches. The sequencing sample was made of PBMCs. The chain links TRBV6-1 to TRBJ2-5; 7 bases map to TRBD2. This receptor was taken from a female donor in good health and CMV-seronegative. CDR3 nucleotides: TGTGCCAGCAGTGCCCTCTGGGGGGGTTCGGTAGAGACCCAGTACTTC. Translating it yields CASSALWGGSVETQYF.